Each of the 3 T cell receptor beta chains below was sequenced from the same sample in a study of shared clonotypes between healthy human individuals. In the naive CD8 group, cells lacked CD45RO and were positively selected for CCR7, so terminally differentiated effector memory CD45RA+ cells were left out. The data were produced by immunoSEQ multiplex PCR, yet TCRdb's version contains in-frame clones alone and is incomplete. Of roughly 1,800,000 clones listed, roughly 94% are singletons. Sequencing was done on a sample of naive CD8+ T cells sorted from blood. The receptor source for this set is a man aged 18 to 30 in good health.

The rearrangement links TRBV4-3 to TRBJ1-1; D is undetermined. Per the germline V gene, CDR1 is LGHNA and CDR2 is YSLEER. This CDR3 has 20 residues. With 1 base removed from V and 0 bases from J, the gap between germline ends came to 24 bases. The CDR3 DNA is TGCGCCAGCAGCCAAGTTTGGGGAGGTTCTTCGAACGCGGTGAACACTGAAGCTTTCTTT. Protein: CASSQVWGGSSNAVNTEAFF.

This clone has only a few counts. This sequence joins TRBV9 and TRBJ1-3, with D unclear. The CDR3 runs 15 residues. CDR1 SGDLS and CDR2 YYNGEE come from the germline V gene. The V and J ends lost 0 bases and 0 bases respectively, with 7 bases between them. The CDR3 protein is CASSVGSSSGNTIYF. The CDR3 DNA is TGTGCCAGCAGCGTAGGGAGTTCCTCTGGAAACACCATATATTTT.

The chain joins TRBV5-1 to TRBJ1-1, with 7 bases matching TRBD1. This CDR3 has 14 amino acids. Per the germline V gene, CDR1 is SGHRS and CDR2 is YFSETQ. Germline trimming cut 0 bases from V and 6 bases from J; bases unmatched to any gene: 5. The CDR3 DNA reads as TGCGCCAGCAGCTTGGAGACAGGGTGGCCTGAAGCTTTCTTT. Encoded protein: CASSLETGWPEAFF.